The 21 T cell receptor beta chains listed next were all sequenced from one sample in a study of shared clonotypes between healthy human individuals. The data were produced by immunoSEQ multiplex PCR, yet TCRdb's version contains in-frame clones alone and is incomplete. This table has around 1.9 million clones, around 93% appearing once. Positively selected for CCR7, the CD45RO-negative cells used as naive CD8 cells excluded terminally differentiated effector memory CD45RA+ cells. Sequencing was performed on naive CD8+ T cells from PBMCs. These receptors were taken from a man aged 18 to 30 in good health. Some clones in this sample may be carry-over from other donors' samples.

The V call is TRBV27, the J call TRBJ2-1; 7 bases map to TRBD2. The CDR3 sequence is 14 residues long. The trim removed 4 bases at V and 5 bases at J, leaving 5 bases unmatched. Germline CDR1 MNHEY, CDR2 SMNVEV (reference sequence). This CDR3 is CASSSIAGHNEQFF. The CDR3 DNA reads TGTGCCAGCAGTTCTATAGCGGGTCACAATGAGCAGTTCTTC.

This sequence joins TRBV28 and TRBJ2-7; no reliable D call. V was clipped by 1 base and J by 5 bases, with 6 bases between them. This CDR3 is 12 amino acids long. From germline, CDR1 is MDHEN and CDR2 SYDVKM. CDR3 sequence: CASSLLLNEQYF. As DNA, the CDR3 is TGTGCCAGCAGTTTATTACTGAACGAGCAGTACTTC.

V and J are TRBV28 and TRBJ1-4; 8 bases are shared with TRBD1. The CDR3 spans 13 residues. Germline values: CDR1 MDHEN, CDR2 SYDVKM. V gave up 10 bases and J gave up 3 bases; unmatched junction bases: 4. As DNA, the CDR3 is TGTGCCACGCTACAGGGGGCTAATGAAAAACTGTTTTTT. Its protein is CATLQGANEKLFF.

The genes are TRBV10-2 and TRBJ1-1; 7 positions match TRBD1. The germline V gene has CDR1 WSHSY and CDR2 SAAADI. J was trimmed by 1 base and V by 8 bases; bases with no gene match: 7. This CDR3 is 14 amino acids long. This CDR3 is CASRDRGWNTEAFF. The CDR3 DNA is TGCGCCAGCCGGGACAGAGGGTGGAACACTGAAGCTTTCTTT.

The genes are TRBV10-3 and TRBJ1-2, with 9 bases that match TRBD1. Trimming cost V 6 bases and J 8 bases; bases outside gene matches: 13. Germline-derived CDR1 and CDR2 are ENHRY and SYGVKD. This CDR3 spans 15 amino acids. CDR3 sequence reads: CAIRGQGDKKSGYTF. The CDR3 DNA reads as TGTGCCATCAGGGGACAGGGTGATAAAAAAAGCGGCTACACCTTC.

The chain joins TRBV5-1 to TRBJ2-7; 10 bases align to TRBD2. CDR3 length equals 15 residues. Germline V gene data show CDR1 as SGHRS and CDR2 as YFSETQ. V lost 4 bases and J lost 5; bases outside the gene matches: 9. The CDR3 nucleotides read TGCGCCAGCAGCGCACACCTAGCGGGAGCCGACGAGCAGTACTTC. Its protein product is CASSAHLAGADEQYF.

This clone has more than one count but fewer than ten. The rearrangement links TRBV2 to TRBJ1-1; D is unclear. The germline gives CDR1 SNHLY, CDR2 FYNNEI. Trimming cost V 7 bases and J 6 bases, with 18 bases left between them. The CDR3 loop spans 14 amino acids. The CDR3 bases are TGTGCCAGCACCATTCCGCTGGGTGGGGCTGAAGCTTTCTTT. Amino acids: CASTIPLGGAEAFF.

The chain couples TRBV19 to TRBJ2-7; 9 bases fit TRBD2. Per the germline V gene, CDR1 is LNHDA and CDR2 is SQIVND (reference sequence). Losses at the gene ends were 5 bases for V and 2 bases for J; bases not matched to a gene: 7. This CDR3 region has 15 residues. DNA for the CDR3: TGTGCCAGTAGTTTAATAGCGGGAGTCACCTACGAGCAGTACTTC. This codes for CASSLIAGVTYEQYF. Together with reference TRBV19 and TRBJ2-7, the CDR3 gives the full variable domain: DGGITQSPKYLFRKEGQNVTLSCEQNLNHDAMYWYRQDPGQGLRLIYYSQIVNDFQKGDIAEGYSVSREKKESFPLTVTSAQKNPTAFYLCASSLIAGVTYEQYFGPGTRLTVT.

The CDR3 is CASSPGSQWAFF. CDR3 bases: TGTGCCAGCAGCCCCGGGTCGCAGTGGGCTTTCTTT. V gene TRBV5-6 combines with J gene TRBJ1-1; D gene uncertain. Germline V gene sequence: CDR1 SGHDT, CDR2 YYEEEE. The CDR3 consists of 12 residues. Trimming removed 4 bases from V and 11 bases from J, with 15 bases in between.

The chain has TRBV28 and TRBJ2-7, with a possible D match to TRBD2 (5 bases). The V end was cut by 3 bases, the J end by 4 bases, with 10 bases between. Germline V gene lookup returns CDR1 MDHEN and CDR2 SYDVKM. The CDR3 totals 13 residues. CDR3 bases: TGTGCCAGCAGTTTGCTATCGGGATACGAGCAGTACTTC. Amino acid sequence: CASSLLSGYEQYF.

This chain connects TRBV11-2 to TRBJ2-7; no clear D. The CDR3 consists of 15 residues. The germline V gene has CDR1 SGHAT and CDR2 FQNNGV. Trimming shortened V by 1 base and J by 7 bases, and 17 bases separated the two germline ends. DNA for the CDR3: TGTGCCAGCAGCTTAGGTCGGGCCAGTCGTGAGGAGCAGTACTTC. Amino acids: CASSLGRASREEQYF. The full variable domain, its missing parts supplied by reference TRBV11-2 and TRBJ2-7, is EAGVAQSPRYKIIEKRQSVAFWCNPISGHATLYWYQQILGQGPKLLIQFQNNGVVDDSQLPKDRFSAERLKGVDSTLKIQPAKLEDSAVYLCASSLGRASREEQYFGPGTRLTVT.

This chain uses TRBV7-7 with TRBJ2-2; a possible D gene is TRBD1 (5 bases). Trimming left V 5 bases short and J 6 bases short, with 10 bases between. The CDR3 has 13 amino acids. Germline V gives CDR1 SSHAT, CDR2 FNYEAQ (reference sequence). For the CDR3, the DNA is TGTGCCAGCAGCATAGGGGTCTCCGGGGAGCTGTTTTTT. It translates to CASSIGVSGELFF.

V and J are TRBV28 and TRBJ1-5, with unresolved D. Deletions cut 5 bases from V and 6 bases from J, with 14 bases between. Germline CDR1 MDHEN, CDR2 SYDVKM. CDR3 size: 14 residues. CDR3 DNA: TGTGCCAGCAGTATCCCCGGCGGAGGTCAGCCCCAGCATTTT. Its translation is CASSIPGGGQPQHF.

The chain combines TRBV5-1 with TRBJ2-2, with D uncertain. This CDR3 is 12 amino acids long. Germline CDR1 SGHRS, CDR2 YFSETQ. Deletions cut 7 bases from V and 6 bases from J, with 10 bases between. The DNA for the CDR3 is TGCGCCAGCCAGCTTAAAGCCGGGGAGCTGTTTTTT. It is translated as CASQLKAGELFF.

CDR3 region: CASWGFNTEAFF. The CDR3 nucleotides are TGTGCTTCCTGGGGATTCAACACTGAAGCTTTCTTT. The chain links TRBV6-1 to TRBJ1-1; D ambiguous. Looked up from germline, CDR1 is MNHNS and CDR2 is SASEGT. The CDR3 runs 12 residues.

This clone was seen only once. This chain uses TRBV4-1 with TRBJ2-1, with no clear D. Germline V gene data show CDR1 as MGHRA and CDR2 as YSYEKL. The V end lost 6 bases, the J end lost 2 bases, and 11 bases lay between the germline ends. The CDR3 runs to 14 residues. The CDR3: CASSLIVPYNEQFF. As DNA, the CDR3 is TGCGCCAGCAGTCTGATTGTTCCCTACAATGAGCAGTTCTTC.

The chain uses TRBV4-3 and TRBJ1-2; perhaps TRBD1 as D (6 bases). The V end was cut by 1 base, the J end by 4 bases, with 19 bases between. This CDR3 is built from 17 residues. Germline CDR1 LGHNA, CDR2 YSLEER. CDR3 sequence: CASSQGTVPKLGYGYTF. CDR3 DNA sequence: TGCGCCAGCAGCCAAGGGACAGTTCCCAAGCTAGGCTATGGCTACACCTTC.

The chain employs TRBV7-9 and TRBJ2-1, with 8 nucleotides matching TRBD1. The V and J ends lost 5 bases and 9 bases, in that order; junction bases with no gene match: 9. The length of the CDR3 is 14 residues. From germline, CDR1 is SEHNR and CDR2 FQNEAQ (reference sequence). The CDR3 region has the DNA TGTGCCAGCAGCCCTGGAGGCACAGGGGGTGAGCAGTTCTTC. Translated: CASSPGGTGGEQFF.

The DNA of the CDR3 is TGTGCCAGCAGTTGGTTTACAGGGGGAGTAGATACGCAGTATTTT. Encoded protein: CASSWFTGGVDTQYF. The chain carries TRBV27 and TRBJ2-3; 8 nucleotides line up with TRBD1. There are 15 residues in the CDR3. The germline V gene encodes CDR1 MNHEY and CDR2 SMNVEV (reference sequence). The junction had 8 bases not matched to a gene; V was cut back by 4 bases and J by 5 bases.

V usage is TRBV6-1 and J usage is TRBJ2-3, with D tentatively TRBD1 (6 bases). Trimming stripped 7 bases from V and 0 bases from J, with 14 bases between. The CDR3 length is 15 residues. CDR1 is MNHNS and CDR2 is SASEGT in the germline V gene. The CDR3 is CASTGGDRSTDTQYF. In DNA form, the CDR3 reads TGTGCCAGCACAGGAGGAGACAGGAGCACAGATACGCAGTATTTT.

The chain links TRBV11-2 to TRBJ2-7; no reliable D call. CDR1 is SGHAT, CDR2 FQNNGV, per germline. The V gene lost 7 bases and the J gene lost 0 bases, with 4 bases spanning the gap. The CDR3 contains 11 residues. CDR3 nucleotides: TGTGCCAGCACCCCCTCCTACGAGCAGTACTTC. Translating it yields CASTPSYEQYF.